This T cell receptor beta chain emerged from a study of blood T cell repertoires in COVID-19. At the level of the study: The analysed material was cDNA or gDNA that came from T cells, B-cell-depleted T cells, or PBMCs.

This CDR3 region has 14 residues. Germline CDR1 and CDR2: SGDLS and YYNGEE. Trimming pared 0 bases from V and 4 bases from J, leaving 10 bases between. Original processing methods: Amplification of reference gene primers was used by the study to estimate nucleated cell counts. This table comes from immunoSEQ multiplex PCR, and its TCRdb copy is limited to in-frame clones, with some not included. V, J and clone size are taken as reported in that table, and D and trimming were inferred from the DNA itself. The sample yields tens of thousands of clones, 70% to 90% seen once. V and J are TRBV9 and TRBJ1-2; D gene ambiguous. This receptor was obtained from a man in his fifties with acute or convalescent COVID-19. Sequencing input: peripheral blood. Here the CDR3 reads CASSVGRLPYGYTF. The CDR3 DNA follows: TGTGCCAGCAGCGTAGGGAGACTACCCTATGGCTACACCTTC.